This TCR beta chain was documented in a study of blood T cell repertoires in COVID-19. This clone was detected only a few times. Germline V lookup: CDR1 SQVTM, CDR2 ANQGSEA. The CDR3 has 13 residues. Trimming removed 3 bases from V and 9 bases from J, with 15 bases in between. Method: immunoSEQ multiplex PCR; TCRdb's copy keeps in-frame clones and lacks some. Of about 160,000 clones listed, roughly 85% are singletons. J is TRBJ2-1 and V is TRBV29-1, with D possibly TRBD1 on 5 matching bases. The TCR sequence derives from a human donor with acute or convalescent COVID-19. The donor label of this sample is uncertain. Sequences were obtained from peripheral blood. CDR3 DNA: TGCAGCGTTGACGAGGCAGGGAATGGTGAGCAGTTCTTC. This codes for CSVDEAGNGEQFF.